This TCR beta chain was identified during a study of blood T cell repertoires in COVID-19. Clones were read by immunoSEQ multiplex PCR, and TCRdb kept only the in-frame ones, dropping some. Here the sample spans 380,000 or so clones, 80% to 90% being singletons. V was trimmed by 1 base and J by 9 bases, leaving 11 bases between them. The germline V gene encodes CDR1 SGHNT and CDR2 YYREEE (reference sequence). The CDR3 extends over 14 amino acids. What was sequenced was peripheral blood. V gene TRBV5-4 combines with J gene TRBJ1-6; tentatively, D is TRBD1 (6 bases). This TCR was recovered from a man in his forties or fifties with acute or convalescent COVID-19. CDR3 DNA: TGTGCCAGCAGCTTGTACAGGGAGATTTCACCCCTCCACTTT. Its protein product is CASSLYREISPLHF. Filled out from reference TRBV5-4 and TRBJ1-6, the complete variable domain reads ETGVTQSPTHLIKTRGQQVTLRCSSQSGHNTVSWYQQALGQGPQFIFQYYREEENGRGNFPPRFSGLQFPNYSSELNVNALELDDSALYLCASSLYREISPLHFGNGTRLTVT.